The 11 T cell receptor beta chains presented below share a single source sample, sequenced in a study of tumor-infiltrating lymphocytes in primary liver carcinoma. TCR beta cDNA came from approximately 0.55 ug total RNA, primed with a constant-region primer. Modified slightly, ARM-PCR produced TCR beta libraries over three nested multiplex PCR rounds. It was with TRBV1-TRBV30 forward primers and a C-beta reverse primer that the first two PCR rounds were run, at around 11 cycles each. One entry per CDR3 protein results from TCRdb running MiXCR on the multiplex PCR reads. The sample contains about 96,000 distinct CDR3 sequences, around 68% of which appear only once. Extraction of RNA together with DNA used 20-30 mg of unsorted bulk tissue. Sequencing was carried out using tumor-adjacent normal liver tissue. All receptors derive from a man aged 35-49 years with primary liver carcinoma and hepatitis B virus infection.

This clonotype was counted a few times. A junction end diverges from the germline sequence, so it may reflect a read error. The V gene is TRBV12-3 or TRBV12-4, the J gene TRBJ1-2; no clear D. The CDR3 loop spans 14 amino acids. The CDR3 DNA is TGTGCCAGCAGTTTCCTCAACTATAACTATGGCTACGCCTTC. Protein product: CASSFLNYNYGYAF.

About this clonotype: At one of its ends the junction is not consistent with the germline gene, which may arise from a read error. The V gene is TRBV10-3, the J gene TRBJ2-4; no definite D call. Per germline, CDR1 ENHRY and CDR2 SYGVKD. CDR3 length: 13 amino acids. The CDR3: CVISEPTKNIQHF. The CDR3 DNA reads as TGTGTCATCAGTGAGCCAACTAAAAACATTCAGCACTTC.

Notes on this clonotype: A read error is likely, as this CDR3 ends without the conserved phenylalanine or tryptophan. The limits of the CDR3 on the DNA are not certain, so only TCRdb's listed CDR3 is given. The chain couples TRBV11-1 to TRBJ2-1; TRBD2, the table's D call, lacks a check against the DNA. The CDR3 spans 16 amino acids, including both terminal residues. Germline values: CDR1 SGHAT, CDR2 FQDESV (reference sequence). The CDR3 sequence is CASSLGLGLPTHELFI.

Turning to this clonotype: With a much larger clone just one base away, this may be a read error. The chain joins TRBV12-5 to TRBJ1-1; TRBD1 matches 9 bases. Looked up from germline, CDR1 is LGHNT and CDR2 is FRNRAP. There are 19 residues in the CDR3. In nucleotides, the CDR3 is TGTGATAGTGGTTTGGTAGTCGGGACAGGGTGGGGTGAGGACACTGAAGCTTTCTTT. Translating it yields CDSGLVVGTGWGEDTEAFF.

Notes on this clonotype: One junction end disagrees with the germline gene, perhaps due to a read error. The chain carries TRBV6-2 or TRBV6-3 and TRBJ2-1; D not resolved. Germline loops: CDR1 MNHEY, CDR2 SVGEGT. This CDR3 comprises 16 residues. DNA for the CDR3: TGTGCCAGCAGTTACCGAACGGGTTTCTCCTACAAAGAGCAGTTCTTC. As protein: CASSYRTGFSYKEQFF.

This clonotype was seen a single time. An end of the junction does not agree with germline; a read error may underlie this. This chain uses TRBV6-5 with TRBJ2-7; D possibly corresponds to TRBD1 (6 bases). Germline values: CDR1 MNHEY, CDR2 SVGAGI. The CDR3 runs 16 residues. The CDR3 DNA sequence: TGTGCCAGCAGTTACACTAGGGGGATTATGGCCTACGAGCAATACTTC. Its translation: CASSYTRGIMAYEQYF.

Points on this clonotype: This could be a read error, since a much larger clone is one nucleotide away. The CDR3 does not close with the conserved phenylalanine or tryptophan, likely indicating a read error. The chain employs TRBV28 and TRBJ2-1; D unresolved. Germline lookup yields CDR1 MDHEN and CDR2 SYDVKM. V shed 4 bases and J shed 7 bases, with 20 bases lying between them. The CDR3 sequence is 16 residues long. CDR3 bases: TGTGCCAGCAGTTCAACCCTAGTACCGAGGCCGAATGAGCAGTTCTCC. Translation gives CASSSTLVPRPNEQFS.

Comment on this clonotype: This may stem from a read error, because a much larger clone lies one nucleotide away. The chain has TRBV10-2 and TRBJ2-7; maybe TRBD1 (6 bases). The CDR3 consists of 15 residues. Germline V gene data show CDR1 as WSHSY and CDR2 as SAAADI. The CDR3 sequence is CASSESMKGGYERYF. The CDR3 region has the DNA TGCGCCAGCAGTGAGTCGATGAAAGGGGGATACGAGCGGTACTTC.

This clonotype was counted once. CDR3 sequence: CIESERAVNEQFF. The DNA of the CDR3 is TGCATCGAAAGCGAGAGGGCCGTGAATGAGCAGTTCTTC. The J gene is TRBJ2-1, the V gene TRBV29-1, with D perhaps matching TRBD2 (5 bases). The CDR3 length is 13 residues. Per the germline V gene, CDR1 is SQVTM and CDR2 is ANQGSEA.

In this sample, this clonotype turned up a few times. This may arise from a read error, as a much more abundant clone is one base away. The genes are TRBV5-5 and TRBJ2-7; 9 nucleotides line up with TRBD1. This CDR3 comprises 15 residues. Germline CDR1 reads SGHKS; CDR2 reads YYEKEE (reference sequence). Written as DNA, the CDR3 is TGTGCCAGCAGCTTCCCGTCCGGGACAGGGACCGAGCGGTACTTC. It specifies CASSFPSGTGTERYF.

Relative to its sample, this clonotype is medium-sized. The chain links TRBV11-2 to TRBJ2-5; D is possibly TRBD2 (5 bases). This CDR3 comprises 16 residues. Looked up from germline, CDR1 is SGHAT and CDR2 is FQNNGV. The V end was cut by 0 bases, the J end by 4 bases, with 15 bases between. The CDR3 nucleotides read TGTGCCAGCAGCTTAGATCAACGGGAAGGGAGAGAGACCCAGTACTTC. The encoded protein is CASSLDQREGRETQYF.